This T cell receptor beta chain was sequenced during a study of long-term antiretroviral therapy in people with HIV. Across the study: The oldest specimens predate the 2015 immediate-ART recommendation by about a decade.

Germline V CDR1 and CDR2: ENHRY, SYGVKD. The CDR3 has 17 residues. Deletions cut 0 bases from V and 2 bases from J, with 17 bases between. Study findings and constraints: Upon ART, diversity increased but remained lower than transplant donor controls.

As concerns this clone: Its specificity is unknown.

It was version v3.0 of the immunoSEQ assay that was run at survey level. Sequencing had a target that covered about 40,000-55,000 T-cell genomes per sample. Sequencing was performed with immunoSEQ multiplex PCR; in TCRdb, only in-frame clones are kept and a portion is missing. This table has fewer than 20,000 clones, around 80% appearing once. V gene TRBV10-3 combines with J gene TRBJ2-7; weak D call: TRBD1 (5 bases). This TCR was sampled from a woman aged 40 to 50 with HIV. The sample here was unsorted PBMCs, taken at the start of antiretroviral therapy, before treatment. CDR3 amino acids: CAISESVMETDPYEQYF. The CDR3 DNA reads TGTGCCATCAGTGAGTCGGTGATGGAGACAGACCCCTACGAGCAGTACTTC.